The clone carrying this T cell receptor (beta chain) has only a few counts. What it binds is not known. TCRdb reprocessed the 5' RACE reads via MiXCR and lists one record per CDR3 protein. The sample carries hundreds of thousands of distinct CDR3 sequences, 15% to 20% recorded once. The data are from a study of identical twins. Regarding the study as a whole: For cord blood, abundant beta clonotypes had fewer insertions, unlike memory repertoires, which showed none. Zero-insertion results could be subject to partial confounding by invariant MAIT and iNKT cells.

The V gene lost 4 bases and the J gene lost 6 bases, with 15 bases spanning the gap. CDR3 size: 14 residues. The germline gives CDR1 MNHEY, CDR2 SVGAGI. These data were also filed under a second study, of T cells expressing NK-cell markers. That work adds: The authors sequenced eight donors, of whom seven were HCMV-seropositive and one was seronegative.

The receptor's source is a woman aged 18-29 years in good health. Specimen: PBMCs. V usage is TRBV6-5 and J usage is TRBJ1-2; D perhaps matches TRBD1 (5 bases). Here the CDR3 DNA reads TGTGCCAGCAGTTCGACAGATGAAGGCCATGGCTACACCTTC. Protein product: CASSSTDEGHGYTF.